The T cell receptor beta chain under discussion was sequenced for a study of identical twins. Looked up from germline, CDR1 is MNHEY and CDR2 is SMNVEV (reference sequence). V was clipped by 0 bases and J by 9 bases; unmatched bases: 22. This CDR3 has 20 amino acids. Each CDR3 protein is one row after TCRdb ran MiXCR on the 5' RACE reads. This table has hundreds of thousands of distinct CDR3 sequences, more than 9% appearing once. The same data also went into a second study, on yellow fever vaccine responses in identical twins.

The rearrangement links TRBV27 to TRBJ2-1; 8 nucleotides line up with TRBD1. Sequenced: PBMCs. The clonotype was recovered from a young woman in good health. CDR3 amino acids: CASSLSSETYTGRGRGEQFF. CDR3 nucleotides: TGTGCCAGCAGTTTATCTTCAGAAACGTATACCGGCAGGGGGCGCGGTGAGCAGTTCTTC.